This T cell receptor (beta chain) was obtained from a study of blood T cell repertoires in COVID-19. Across the study: Material from acute and convalescent COVID-19 was sourced from the United States, Italy and Spain.

Data came from immunoSEQ multiplex PCR; TCRdb stores just in-frame clones and leaves some out. The repertoire holds roughly 15,000 clones, with around 90% as singletons. Trimming took off 3 bases at V and 6 bases at J, with 18 bases between the two ends. This CDR3 is 16 amino acids long. Germline assignment: CDR1 KGHSH and CDR2 LQKENI. The TCR was taken from a man between 45 and 60 years old with active COVID-19. Sequencing input: peripheral blood. The V and J genes are TRBV18 and TRBJ1-5; D might be TRBD1 (5 bases). The CDR3 DNA is TGTGCCAGCTCACCGGGGGGACCGGTGGTAGGTCAGCCCCAGCATTTT. Protein: CASSPGGPVVGQPQHF.